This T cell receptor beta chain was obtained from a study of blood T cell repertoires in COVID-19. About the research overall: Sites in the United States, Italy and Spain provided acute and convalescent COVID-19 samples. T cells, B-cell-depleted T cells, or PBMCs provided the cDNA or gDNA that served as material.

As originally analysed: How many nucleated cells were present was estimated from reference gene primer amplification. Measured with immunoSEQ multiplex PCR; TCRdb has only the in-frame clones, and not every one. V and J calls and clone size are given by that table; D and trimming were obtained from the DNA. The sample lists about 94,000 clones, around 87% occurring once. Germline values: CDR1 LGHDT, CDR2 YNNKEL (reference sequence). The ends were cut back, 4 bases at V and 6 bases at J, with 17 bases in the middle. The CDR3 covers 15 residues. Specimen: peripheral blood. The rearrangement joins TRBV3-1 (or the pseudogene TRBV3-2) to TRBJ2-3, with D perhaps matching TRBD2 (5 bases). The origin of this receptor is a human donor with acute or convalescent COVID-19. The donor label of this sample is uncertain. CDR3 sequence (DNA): TGTGCCAGCAGCCGACTTCTCCCGGGATCCGATACGCAGTATTTT. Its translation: CASSRLLPGSDTQYF.